This TCR beta chain was sequenced in a study of blood T cell repertoires in COVID-19. Study-level information: COVID-19 samples, acute and convalescent, were from the United States, Italy and Spain. PBMCs, B-cell-depleted T cells, or T cells provided the cDNA or gDNA that made up the material.

In the source study's methods: From reference gene primer amplification, estimates of nucleated cell counts were derived. The table came from immunoSEQ multiplex PCR; TCRdb's copy has only in-frame clones and leaves some out. Clonal size and the V and J genes are those of that table, whereas D and trimming came from the DNA. The sample has about 250,000 clones, 88% seen once. The CDR3 contains 14 residues. The ends lost 5 bases at V and 7 bases at J; junction bases unmatched: 7. Per germline, CDR1 SEHNR and CDR2 FQNEAQ (reference sequence). Seattle's cohort entered during active infection and was followed longitudinally.

This chain uses TRBV7-9 with TRBJ1-1, with TRBD1 identical over 10 bases. This clonotype was obtained from a woman between 25 and 40 years old with COVID-19, enrolled during active disease. Sequenced sample: peripheral blood. The DNA for the CDR3 is TGTGCCAGCAGCGAACCGGGACAGGGGCTTGAAGCTTTCTTT. It is translated as CASSEPGQGLEAFF.